A selection of T cell receptor beta chains follows, all from one sample in a study of cytomegalovirus exposure and HLA in healthy donors. This table comes from immunoSEQ multiplex PCR, and its TCRdb copy is limited to in-frame clones, with some not included. The sample includes around 120,000 clones, 75% of them seen just once. The sample was PBMCs. The receptors were sampled from a woman aged 18-29 years in good health and CMV-seronegative. The CDR3 runs from the conserved cysteine through the conserved F or W. D genes are given only for firm matches. Size tells how often a clone was seen (once, few, many) or the class of an expanded clone, and some rows leave it out.

J gene | D gene | clone size | V gene | CDR3 DNA | CDR3 protein
TRBJ1-2 | TRBD1 | once | TRBV7-2 | TGTGCCAGCAGCCCCGGGACAGGGTATGGCTATGGCTACACCTTC | CASSPGTGYGYGYTF
TRBJ2-7 | TRBD1 | - | TRBV5-1 | TGCGCCAGCAGCTCCCCGGGACAGGGGGTATACGAGCAGTACTTC | CASSSPGQGVYEQYF
TRBJ1-1 | - | - | TRBV4-1 | TGCGCCAGCAGCCGGCCGGGACACGAGGCTTTCTTT | CASSRPGHEAFF
TRBJ2-3 | - | - | TRBV5-1 | TGCGCCAGCAGCTTAGGAGGGAGGACGCAGTATTTT | CASSLGGRTQYF
TRBJ2-1 | - | - | TRBV30 | TGTGCCTGGGCCGGGACTCCTAATGAGCAGTTCTTC | CAWAGTPNEQFF
TRBJ1-2 | - | - | TRBV5-4 | TGTGCCAGCAGCTCTTACAGGGATCCAGATGGCTACACCTTC | CASSSYRDPDGYTF
TRBJ2-5 | - | once | TRBV13 | TGTGCCAGCAGCTTAGGCGGAGGAGGGCAAGAGACCCAGTACTTC | CASSLGGGGQETQYF
TRBJ2-7 | - | - | TRBV18 | TGTGCCAGCTCACCACAGGGGAACAGGCCCTACGAGCAGTACTTC | CASSPQGNRPYEQYF
TRBJ2-7 | - | once | TRBV15 | TGTGCCACCAGCAGAACCGGGACTGTGCCCTACGAGCAGTACTTC | CATSRTGTVPYEQYF
TRBJ1-5 | - | - | TRBV2 | TGTGCCAGCAGTGAAGACCTGGGCAGCAATCAGCCCCAGCATTTT | CASSEDLGSNQPQHF
TRBJ1-5 | - | - | TRBV5-6 | TGTGCCAGCAGCCTGGGGGGAGGGAGCAATCAGCCCCAGCATTTT | CASSLGGGSNQPQHF
TRBJ2-7 | TRBD2 | - | TRBV9 | TGTGCCAGCAGCTCCGGGGGGACCTACGACGAGCAGTACTTC | CASSSGGTYDEQYF
TRBJ1-4 | - | - | TRBV7-2 | TGTGCCAGCAGCTTAGGGACAGAGGGAAAACTGTTTTTT | CASSLGTEGKLFF
TRBJ1-4 | - | - | TRBV7-6 | TGTGCCAGCAAAAGGGAGGCTGCAACTAATGAAAAACTGTTTTTT | CASKREAATNEKLFF
TRBJ2-3 | - | few | TRBV5-6 | TGTGCCAGCCTATTAGGGGGCACAGATACGCAGTATTTT | CASLLGGTDTQYF
TRBJ1-5 | TRBD1 | - | TRBV5-6 | TGTGCCAGCAGCCTGGGGGACAGGGGTGCTCAGCCCCAGCATTTT | CASSLGDRGAQPQHF
TRBJ1-2 | - | - | TRBV28 | TGTGCCAGCAGCCAAGGACTCAGGCAGGCCTATGGCTACACCTTC | CASSQGLRQAYGYTF
TRBJ2-2 | - | - | TRBV6-5 | TGTGCCAGCAACGAGGATAACACCGGGGAGCTGTTTTTT | CASNEDNTGELFF
TRBJ1-3 | - | - | TRBV2 | TGTGCCAGCAGTGTTTTACAGTCACTCTCTGGAAACACCATATATTTT | CASSVLQSLSGNTIYF
TRBJ1-2 | - | few | TRBV2 | TGTGCCAGCAGTGAAATAAGTACAATACCTAACTATGGCTACACCTTC | CASSEISTIPNYGYTF
TRBJ1-2 | TRBD1 | - | TRBV6-1 | TGTGCCAGCAGTGTGGACAGGAACTATGGCTACACCTTC | CASSVDRNYGYTF
TRBJ1-5 | TRBD1 | - | TRBV28 | TGTGCCAGCAGTCTGGGACAGCTAGTCAATCAGCCCCAGCATTTT | CASSLGQLVNQPQHF
TRBJ2-7 | - | - | TRBV6-5 | TGTGCCAGCAGTTACGGCCAAGAGCAGTACTTC | CASSYGQEQYF
TRBJ2-3 | TRBD2 | - | TRBV5-6 | TGTGCCAGCAGCCTTCGGACTAGCGGGGGCACAGATACGCAGTATTTT | CASSLRTSGGTDTQYF
TRBJ1-1 | - | - | TRBV7-8 | TGTGCCAGCAGCTTAGGTGCGGGGAACACTGAAGCTTTCTTT | CASSLGAGNTEAFF
TRBJ2-7 | TRBD2 | - | TRBV5-1 | TGCGCCAGCAGCACGGGACTAGTCGGCCACGAGCAGTACTTC | CASSTGLVGHEQYF
TRBJ2-7 | TRBD1 | - | TRBV28 | TGTGCCAGCTCCCCCGGGACAGCCGTCTACGAGCAGTACTTC | CASSPGTAVYEQYF
TRBJ1-1 | - | - | TRBV29-1 | TGCAGCGTTGTGCCAGGGAACACTGAAGCTTTCTTT | CSVVPGNTEAFF
TRBJ2-7 | - | few | TRBV5-1 | TGCGCCAGCAGTTTCAGACAGGCAAGCTCCTACGAGCAGTACTTC | CASSFRQASSYEQYF
TRBJ2-1 | TRBD2 | - | TRBV9 | TGTGCCAGCAGCGTAGAGGTCTTTGGTAGCGGGGGGTCCTACAATGAGCAGTTCTTC | CASSVEVFGSGGSYNEQFF
TRBJ1-5 | - | once | TRBV4-2 | TGTGCCAGCAGCCAACTCGCCAGGACAGTGAATCAGCCCCAGCATTTT | CASSQLARTVNQPQHF
TRBJ2-6 | - | few | TRBV14 | TGTGCCAGCAGCCAAGGGTATGGTCGGTGGGGGGCCAACGTCCTGACTTTC | CASSQGYGRWGANVLTF
TRBJ1-1 | - | - | TRBV6-1 | TGTGCCAGCAGTGAAGCGCTAGACAGACTGAACACTGAAGCTTTCTTT | CASSEALDRLNTEAFF
TRBJ2-1 | TRBD1 | - | TRBV5-6 | TGTGCCAGCAGCTCCCTTGGGGACAGGGCCGTATATGAGCAGTTCTTC | CASSSLGDRAVYEQFF
TRBJ1-1 | - | - | TRBV2 | TGTGCCAGCGGACCCGGGGTGAGAGCTTTCTTT | CASGPGVRAFF
TRBJ1-2 | TRBD1 | - | TRBV28 | TGTGCCAGCAGTTTGGGCCCCGGACAGGAAAACTATGGCTACACCTTC | CASSLGPGQENYGYTF
TRBJ1-6 | TRBD1 | - | TRBV7-8 | TGTGCCAGCAGCTTCGGGACAGATTATAATTCACCCCTCCACTTT | CASSFGTDYNSPLHF
TRBJ1-3 | - | - | TRBV9 | TGTGCCAGCAGCGTAGACGGGGGGCTAGGCCCTTCGGATGGAAACACCATATATTTT | CASSVDGGLGPSDGNTIYF
TRBJ2-2 | - | - | TRBV2 | TGTGCCAGCAGTGGTACAGGCCGAAACACCGGGGAGCTGTTTTTT | CASSGTGRNTGELFF
TRBJ2-5 | - | - | TRBV7-9 | TGTGCCACCGAGGCGAGAGAGACCCAGTACTTC | CATEARETQYF
TRBJ2-3 | TRBD2 | - | TRBV7-2 | TGTGCCAGCAGCGCGGGGGGACTAGCGGGGTCAGATACGCAGTATTTT | CASSAGGLAGSDTQYF